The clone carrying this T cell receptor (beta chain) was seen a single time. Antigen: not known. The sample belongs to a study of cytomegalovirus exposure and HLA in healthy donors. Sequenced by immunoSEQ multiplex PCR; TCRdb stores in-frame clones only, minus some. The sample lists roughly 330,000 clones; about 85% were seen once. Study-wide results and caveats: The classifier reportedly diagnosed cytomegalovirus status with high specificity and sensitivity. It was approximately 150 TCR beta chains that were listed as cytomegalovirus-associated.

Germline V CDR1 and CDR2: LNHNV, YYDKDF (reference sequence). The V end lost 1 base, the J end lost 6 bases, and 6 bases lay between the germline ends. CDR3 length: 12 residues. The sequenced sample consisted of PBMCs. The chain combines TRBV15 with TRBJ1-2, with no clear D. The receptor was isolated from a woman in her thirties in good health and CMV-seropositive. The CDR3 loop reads CATSRGSNGYTF. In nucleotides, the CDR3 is TGTGCCACCAGCAGAGGGTCTAATGGCTACACCTTC.